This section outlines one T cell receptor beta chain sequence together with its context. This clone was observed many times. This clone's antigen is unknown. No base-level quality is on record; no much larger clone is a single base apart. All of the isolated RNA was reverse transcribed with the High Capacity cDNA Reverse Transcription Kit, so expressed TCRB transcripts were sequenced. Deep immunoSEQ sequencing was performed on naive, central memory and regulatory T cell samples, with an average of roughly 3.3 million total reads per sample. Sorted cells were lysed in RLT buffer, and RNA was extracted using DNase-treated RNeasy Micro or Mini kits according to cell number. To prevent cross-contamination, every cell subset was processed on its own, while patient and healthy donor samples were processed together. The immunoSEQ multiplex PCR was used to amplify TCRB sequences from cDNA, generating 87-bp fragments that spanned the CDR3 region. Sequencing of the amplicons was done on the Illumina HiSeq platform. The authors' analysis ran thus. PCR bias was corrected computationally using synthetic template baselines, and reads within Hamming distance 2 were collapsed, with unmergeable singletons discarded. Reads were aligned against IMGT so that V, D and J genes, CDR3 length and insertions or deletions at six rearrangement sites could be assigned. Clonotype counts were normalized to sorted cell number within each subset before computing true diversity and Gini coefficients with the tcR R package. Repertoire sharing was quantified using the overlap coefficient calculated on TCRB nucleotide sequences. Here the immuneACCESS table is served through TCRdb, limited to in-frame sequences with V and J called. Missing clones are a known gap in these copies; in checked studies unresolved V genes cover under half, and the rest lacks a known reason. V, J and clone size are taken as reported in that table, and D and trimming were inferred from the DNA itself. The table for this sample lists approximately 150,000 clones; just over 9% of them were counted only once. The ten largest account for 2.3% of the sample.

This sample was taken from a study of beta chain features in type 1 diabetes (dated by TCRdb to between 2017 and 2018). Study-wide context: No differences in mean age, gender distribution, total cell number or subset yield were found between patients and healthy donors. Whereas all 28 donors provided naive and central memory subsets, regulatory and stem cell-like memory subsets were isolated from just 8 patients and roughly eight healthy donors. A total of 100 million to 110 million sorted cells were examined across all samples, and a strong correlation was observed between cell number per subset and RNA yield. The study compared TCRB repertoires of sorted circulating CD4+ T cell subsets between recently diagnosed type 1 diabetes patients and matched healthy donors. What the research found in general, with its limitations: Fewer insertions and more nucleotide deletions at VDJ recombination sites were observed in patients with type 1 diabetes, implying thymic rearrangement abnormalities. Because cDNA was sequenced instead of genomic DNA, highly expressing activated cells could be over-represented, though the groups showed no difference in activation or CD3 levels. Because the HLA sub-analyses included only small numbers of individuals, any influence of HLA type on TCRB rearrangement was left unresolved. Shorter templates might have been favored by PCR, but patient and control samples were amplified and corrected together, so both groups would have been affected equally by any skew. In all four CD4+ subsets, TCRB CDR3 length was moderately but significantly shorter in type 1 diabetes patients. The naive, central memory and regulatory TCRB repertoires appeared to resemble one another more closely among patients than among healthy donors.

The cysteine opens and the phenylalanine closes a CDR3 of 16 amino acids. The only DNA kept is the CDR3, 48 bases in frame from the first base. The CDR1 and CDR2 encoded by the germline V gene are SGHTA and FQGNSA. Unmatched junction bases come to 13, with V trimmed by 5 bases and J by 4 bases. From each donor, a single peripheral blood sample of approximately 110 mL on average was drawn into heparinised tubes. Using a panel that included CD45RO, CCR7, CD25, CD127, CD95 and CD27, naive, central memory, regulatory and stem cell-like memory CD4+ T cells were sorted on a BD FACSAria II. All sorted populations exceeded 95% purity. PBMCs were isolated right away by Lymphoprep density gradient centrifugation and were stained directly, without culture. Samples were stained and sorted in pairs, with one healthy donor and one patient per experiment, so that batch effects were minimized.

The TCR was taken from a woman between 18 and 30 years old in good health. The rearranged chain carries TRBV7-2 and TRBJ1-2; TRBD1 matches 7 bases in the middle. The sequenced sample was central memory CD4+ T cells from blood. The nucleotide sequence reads TGTGCCAGCAGCCCCGGGGGCGGACAGGACGCCTATGGCTACACCTTC. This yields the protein CASSPGGGQDAYGYTF.